The sequence of this T cell receptor (beta chain) was determined in a study of blood T cell repertoires in COVID-19. Study details: The origin of the acute and convalescent COVID-19 samples was the United States, Italy and Spain.

The CDR3 has 13 residues. Looked up from germline, CDR1 is LNHDA and CDR2 is SQIVND (reference sequence). V shed 5 bases and J shed 4 bases, with 11 bases lying between them. Methods used by the authors: Scientists estimated how many nucleated cells there were by amplifying reference gene primers. Generated by immunoSEQ multiplex PCR, the TCRdb table keeps only in-frame clones and is missing some. For V, J and clone size, that table is used; D and trimming come from the DNA. The table includes fewer than 250,000 clones, under 90% detected once. The chain is built from TRBV19 and TRBJ1-1, with D hard to call. This clonotype was sampled from a woman between 50 and 59 years old who had been exposed to COVID-19. The specimen was PBMCs or T cells enriched from blood (not recorded which). The DNA of the CDR3 is TGTGCCAGTAGTCGGTCGAGGAGCACTGAAGCTTTCTTT. Translated, it gives CASSRSRSTEAFF.